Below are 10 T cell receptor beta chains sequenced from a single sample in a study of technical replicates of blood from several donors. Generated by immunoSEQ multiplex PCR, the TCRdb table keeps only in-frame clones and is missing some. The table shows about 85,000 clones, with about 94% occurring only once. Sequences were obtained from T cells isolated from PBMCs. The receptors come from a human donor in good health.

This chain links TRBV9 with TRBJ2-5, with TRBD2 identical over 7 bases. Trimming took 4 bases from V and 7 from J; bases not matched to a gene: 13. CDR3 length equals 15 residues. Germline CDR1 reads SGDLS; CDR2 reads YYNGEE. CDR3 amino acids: CASSPSGLESGTQYF. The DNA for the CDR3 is TGTGCCAGCAGCCCGAGTGGACTAGAAAGTGGGACCCAGTACTTC.

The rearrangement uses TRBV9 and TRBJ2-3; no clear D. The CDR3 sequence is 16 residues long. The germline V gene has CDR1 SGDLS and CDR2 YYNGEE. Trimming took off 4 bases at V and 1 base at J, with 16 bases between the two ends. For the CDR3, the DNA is TGTGCCAGCAGCACCCGGTTTAGCCCGGGCACAGATACGCAGTATTTT. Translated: CASSTRFSPGTDTQYF.

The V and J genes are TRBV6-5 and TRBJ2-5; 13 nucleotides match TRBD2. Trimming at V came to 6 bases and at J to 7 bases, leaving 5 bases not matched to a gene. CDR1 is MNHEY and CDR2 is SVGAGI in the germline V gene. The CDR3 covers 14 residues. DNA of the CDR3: TGTGCCAGCAGCCGACTAGCGGGGGGCGGGACCCAGTACTTC. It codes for CASSRLAGGGTQYF.

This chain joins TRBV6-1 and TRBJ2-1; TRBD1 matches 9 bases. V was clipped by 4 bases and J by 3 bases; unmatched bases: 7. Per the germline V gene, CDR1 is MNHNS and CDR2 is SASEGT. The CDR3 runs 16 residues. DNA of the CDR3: TGTGCCAGCAGTGGTCCCGGGACAGGGTTCTACAATGAGCAGTTCTTC. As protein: CASSGPGTGFYNEQFF.

Here the CDR3 reads CASSPTTGDEQFF. CDR3 sequence (DNA): TGCGCCAGCAGCCCGACGACAGGCGATGAGCAGTTCTTC. The rearrangement joins TRBV4-1 to TRBJ2-1, with a tentative D call TRBD1 (6 bases). Germline CDR1 MGHRA, CDR2 YSYEKL. The CDR3 is 13 amino acids. The ends were cut back, 4 bases at V and 8 bases at J, with 12 bases in the middle.

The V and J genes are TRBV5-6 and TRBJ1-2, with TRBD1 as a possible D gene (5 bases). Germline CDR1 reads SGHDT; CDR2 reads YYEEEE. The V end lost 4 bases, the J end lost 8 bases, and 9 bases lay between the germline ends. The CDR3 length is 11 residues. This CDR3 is CASSPGSGYTF. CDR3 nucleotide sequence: TGTGCCAGCAGCCCAGGGTCGGGCTACACCTTC. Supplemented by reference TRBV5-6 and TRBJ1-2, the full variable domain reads DAGVTQSPTHLIKTRGQQVTLRCSPKSGHDTVSWYQQALGQGPQFIFQYYEEEERQRGNFPDRFSGHQFPNYSSELNVNALLLGDSALYLCASSPGSGYTFGSGTRLTVV.

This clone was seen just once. The CDR3, as DNA: TGTGCCAGCAGCCAAGGGGCAGGGCTATACAATGAGCAGTTCTTC. As protein: CASSQGAGLYNEQFF. The chain recombines TRBV14 with TRBJ2-1; tentatively, D is TRBD1 (5 bases). Per the germline V gene, CDR1 is SGHDN and CDR2 is FVKESK. The V and J ends lost 1 base and 4 bases respectively, with 11 bases between them. The CDR3 runs 15 residues.

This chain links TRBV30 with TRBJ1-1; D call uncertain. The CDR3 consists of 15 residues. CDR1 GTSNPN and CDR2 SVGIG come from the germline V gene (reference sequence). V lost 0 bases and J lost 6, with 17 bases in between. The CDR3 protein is CAWSVRGLYPPEAFF. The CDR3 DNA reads TGTGCCTGGAGTGTACGAGGCCTCTATCCGCCTGAAGCTTTCTTT. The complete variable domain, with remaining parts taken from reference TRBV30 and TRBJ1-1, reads SQTIHQWPATLVQPVGSPLSLECTVEGTSNPNLYWYRQAAGRGLQLLFYSVGIGQISSEVPQNLSASRPQDRQFILSSKKLLLSDSGFYLCAWSVRGLYPPEAFFGQGTRLTVV.

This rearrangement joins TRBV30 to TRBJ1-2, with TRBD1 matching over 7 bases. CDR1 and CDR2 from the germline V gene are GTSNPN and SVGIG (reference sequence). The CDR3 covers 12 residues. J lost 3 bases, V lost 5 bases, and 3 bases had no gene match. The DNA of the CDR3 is TGTGCCTGGGTGCAGGGGGACTATGGCTACACCTTC. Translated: CAWVQGDYGYTF.

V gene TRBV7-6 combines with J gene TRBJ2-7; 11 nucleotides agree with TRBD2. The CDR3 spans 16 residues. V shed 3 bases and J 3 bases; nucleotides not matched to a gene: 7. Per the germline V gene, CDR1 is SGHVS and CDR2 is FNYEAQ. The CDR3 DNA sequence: TGTGCCAGCAGCTTCATAGCGGGAGGGCCTTTCTACGAGCAGTACTTC. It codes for CASSFIAGGPFYEQYF.